The clone carrying this T cell receptor beta chain came up a few times. The antigen remains undetermined. This CDR3 comprises 15 residues. V was pared by 6 bases and J by 2 bases, with 15 bases between. CDR1 is SGHTA and CDR2 is FQGTGA in the germline V gene. This sample was taken from a study of blood T cells in healthy people across ages. A second PCR, run for roughly 7 to 11 cycles, used a sample-barcoded 5' primer plus a J-beta primer mix. Per-sample output comprised a minimum of 2.5 million paired-end reads containing CDR3. TCRdb analysed the 5' RACE reads with MiXCR anew, one entry per CDR3 protein. Found here are around 1,600,000 distinct CDR3 sequences, roughly 43% of them singletons; the top ten hold around 4%. Overall study findings and caveats: Naive CD4+ cells and diversity were both higher in long-lived donors than in aged donors. Observed TCR beta diversity per million T cells went down as age went up. This fall followed a roughly linear course with age.

Isolating PBMCs gave at least 6.5 million of these cells per sample. The sequenced sample was blood. This receptor was taken from a woman aged 18-30 years in good health. The rearrangement links TRBV7-3 to TRBJ2-3, with a possible D match to TRBD2 (6 bases). CDR3 sequence (DNA): TGTGCCAGCAGTTATTCCGGGGGTGTCACAGATACGCAGTATTTT. Translation: CASSYSGGVTDTQYF. The entire variable domain, with the rest obtained from reference TRBV7-3 and TRBJ2-3, is as follows: GAGVSQTPSNKVTEKGKYVELRCDPISGHTALYWYRQSLGQGPEFLIYFQGTGAADDSGLPNDRFFAVRPEGSVSTLKIQRTERGDSAVYLCASSYSGGVTDTQYFGPGTRLTVL.